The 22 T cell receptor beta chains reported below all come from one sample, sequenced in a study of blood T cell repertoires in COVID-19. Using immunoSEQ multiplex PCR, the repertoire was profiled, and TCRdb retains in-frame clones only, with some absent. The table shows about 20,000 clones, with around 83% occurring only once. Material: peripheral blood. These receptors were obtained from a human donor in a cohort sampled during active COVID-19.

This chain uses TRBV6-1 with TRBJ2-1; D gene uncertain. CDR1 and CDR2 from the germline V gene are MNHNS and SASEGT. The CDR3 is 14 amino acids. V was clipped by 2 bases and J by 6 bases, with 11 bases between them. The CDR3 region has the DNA TGTGCCAGCAGTGAAAGATTCTGGGCCAATGAGCAGTTCTTC. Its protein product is CASSERFWANEQFF.

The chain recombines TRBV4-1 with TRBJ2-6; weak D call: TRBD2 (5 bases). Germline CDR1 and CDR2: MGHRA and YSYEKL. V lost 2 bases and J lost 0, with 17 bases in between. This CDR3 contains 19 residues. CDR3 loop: CASSQPAGVGGSGANVLTF. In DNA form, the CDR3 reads TGCGCCAGCAGCCAACCCGCTGGGGTAGGAGGCTCTGGGGCCAACGTCCTGACTTTC.

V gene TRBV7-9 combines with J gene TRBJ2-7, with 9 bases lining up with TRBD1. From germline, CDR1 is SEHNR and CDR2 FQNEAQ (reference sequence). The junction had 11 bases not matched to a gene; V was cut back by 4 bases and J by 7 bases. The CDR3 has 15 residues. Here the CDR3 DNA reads TGTGCCAGCAGCTCCCGTCGGGACAGGGAGGGGGAGCAGTACTTC. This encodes CASSSRRDREGEQYF.

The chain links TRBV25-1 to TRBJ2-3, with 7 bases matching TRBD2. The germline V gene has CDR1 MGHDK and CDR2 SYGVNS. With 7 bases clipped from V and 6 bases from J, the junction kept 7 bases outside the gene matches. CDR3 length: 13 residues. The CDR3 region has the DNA TGTGCCAGCAACTGGGGGGGAAGCGATACGCAGTATTTT. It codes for CASNWGGSDTQYF.

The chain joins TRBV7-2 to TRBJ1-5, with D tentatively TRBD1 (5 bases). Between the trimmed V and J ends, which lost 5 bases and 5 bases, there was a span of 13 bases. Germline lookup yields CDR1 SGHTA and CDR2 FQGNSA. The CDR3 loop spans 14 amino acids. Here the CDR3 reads CASSLKGGDQPQHF. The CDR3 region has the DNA TGTGCCAGCAGCCTAAAGGGAGGGGATCAGCCCCAGCATTTT.

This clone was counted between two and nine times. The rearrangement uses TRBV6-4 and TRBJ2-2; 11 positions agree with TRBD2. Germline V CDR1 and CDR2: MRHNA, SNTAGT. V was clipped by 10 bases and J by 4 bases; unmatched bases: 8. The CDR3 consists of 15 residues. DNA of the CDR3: TGTGCCACCTCCCGACTAGCGGGAACCACCGGGGAGCTGTTTTTT. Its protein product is CATSRLAGTTGELFF.

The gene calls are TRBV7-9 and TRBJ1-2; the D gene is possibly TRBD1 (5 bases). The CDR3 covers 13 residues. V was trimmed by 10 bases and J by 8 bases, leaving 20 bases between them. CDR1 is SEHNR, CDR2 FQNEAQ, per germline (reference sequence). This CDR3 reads CATTYRETAGYTF. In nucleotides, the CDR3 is TGTGCCACTACCTACCGTGAGACAGCCGGCTACACCTTC.

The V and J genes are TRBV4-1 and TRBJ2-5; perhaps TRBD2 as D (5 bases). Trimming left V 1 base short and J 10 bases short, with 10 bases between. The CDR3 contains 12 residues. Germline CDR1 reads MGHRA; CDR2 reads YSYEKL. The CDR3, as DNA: TGCGCCAGCAGCCAAGTAGGACGGGACCAGTACTTC. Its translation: CASSQVGRDQYF.

The CDR3 DNA reads as TGTGCCAGCAGCACGACAGGGGCCTACGAGCAGTACTTC. It yields the protein CASSTTGAYEQYF. V usage is TRBV5-5 and J usage is TRBJ2-7; 8 nucleotides align to TRBD1. V shed 4 bases, J shed 2 bases, and the junction held 2 bases outside the gene matches. The CDR3 covers 13 residues. Germline V lookup: CDR1 SGHKS, CDR2 YYEKEE (reference sequence).

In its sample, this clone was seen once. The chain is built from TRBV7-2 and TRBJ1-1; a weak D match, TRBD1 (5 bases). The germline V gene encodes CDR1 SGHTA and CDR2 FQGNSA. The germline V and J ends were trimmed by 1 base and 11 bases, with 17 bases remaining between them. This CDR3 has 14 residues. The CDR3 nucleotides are TGTGCCAGCAGCTTAGTACGCAGGGCTGAGCATGCTTTCTTT. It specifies CASSLVRRAEHAFF.

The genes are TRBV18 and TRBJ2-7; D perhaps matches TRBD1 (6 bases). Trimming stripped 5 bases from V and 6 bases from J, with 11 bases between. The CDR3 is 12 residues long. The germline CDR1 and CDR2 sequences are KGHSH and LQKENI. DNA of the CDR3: TGTGCCAGCTCATCGACAGGCTCCGAGCAGTACTTC. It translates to CASSSTGSEQYF.

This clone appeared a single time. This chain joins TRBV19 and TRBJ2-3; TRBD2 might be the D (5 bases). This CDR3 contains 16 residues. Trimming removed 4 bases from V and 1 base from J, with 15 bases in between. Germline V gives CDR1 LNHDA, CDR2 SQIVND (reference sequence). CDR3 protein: CASSKKADYGTDTQYF. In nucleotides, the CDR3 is TGTGCCAGTAGTAAGAAGGCCGACTACGGCACAGATACGCAGTATTTT. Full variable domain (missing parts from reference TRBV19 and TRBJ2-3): DGGITQSPKYLFRKEGQNVTLSCEQNLNHDAMYWYRQDPGQGLRLIYYSQIVNDFQKGDIAEGYSVSREKKESFPLTVTSAQKNPTAFYLCASSKKADYGTDTQYFGPGTRLTVL.

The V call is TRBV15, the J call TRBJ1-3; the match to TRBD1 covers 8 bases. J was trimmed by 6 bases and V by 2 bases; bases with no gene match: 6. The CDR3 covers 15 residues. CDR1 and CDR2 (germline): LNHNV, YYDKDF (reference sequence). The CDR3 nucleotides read TGTGCCACCAGCAGAAGACAGGGGAACATAAACACCATATATTTT. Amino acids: CATSRRQGNINTIYF.

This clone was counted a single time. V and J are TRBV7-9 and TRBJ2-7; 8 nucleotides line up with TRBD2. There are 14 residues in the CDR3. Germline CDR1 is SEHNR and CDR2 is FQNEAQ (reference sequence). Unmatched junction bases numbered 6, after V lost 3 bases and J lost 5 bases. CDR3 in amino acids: CASSFQRETDEQYF. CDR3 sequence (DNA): TGTGCCAGCAGCTTCCAGCGGGAGACCGACGAGCAGTACTTC.

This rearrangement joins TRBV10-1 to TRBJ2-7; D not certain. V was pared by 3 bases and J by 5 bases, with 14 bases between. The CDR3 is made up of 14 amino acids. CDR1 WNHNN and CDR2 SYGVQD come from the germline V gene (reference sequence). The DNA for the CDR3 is TGCGCCAGCAGTGACTCTGTCGAGGTGGACGAGCAGTACTTC. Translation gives CASSDSVEVDEQYF.

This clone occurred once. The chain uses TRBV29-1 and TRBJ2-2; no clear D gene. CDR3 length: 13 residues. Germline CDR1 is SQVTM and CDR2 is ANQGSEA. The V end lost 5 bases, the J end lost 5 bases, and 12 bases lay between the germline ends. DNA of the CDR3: TGCAGCGTTCTGACTGGCGAGACCGGGGAGCTGTTTTTT. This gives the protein CSVLTGETGELFF.

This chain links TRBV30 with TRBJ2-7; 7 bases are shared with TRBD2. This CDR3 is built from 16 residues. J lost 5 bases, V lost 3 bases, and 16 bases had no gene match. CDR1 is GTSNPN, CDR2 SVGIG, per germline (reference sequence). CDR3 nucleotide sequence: TGTGCCTGGAGAAGGGAGCCTAGCGGAGCCGGGGACGAGCAGTACTTC. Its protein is CAWRREPSGAGDEQYF.

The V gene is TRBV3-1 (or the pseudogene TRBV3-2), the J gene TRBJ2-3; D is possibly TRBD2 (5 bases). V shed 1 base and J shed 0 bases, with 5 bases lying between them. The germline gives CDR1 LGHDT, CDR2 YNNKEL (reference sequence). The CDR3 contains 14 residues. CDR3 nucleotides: TGTGCCAGCAGCCAAGGCGGGAGCACAGATACGCAGTATTTT. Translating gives CASSQGGSTDTQYF.

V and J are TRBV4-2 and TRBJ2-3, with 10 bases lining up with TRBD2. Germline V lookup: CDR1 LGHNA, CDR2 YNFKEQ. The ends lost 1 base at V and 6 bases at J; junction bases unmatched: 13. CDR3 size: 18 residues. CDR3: CASSQGRVAGGLSDTQYF. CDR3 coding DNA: TGTGCCAGCAGCCAAGGGAGGGTAGCGGGAGGCTTAAGTGATACGCAGTATTTT.

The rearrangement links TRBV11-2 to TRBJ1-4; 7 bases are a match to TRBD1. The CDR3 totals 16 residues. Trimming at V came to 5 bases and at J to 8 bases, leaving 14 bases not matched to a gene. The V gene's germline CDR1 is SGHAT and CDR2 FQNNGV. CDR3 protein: CASSLTWGDSEEKLFF. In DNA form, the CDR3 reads TGTGCCAGCAGCCTGACCTGGGGGGACAGTGAAGAAAAACTGTTTTTT.

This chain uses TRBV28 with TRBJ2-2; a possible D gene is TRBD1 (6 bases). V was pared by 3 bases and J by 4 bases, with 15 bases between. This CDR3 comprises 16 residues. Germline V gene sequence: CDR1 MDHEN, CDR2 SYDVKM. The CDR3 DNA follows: TGTGCCAGCAGTTTTCCTTTGGGACACTCCACCGGGGAGCTGTTTTTT. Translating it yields CASSFPLGHSTGELFF. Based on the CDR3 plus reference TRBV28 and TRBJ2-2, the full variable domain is DVKVTQSSRYLVKRTGEKVFLECVQDMDHENMFWYRQDPGLGLRLIYFSYDVKMKEKGDIPEGYSVSREKKERFSLILESASTNQTSMYLCASSFPLGHSTGELFFGEGSRLTVL.

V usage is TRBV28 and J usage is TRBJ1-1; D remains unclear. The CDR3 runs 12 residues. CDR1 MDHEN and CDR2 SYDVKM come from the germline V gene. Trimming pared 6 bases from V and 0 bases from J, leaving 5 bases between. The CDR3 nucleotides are TGTGCCAGCAGGAGGATGAACACTGAAGCTTTCTTT. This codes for CASRRMNTEAFF.